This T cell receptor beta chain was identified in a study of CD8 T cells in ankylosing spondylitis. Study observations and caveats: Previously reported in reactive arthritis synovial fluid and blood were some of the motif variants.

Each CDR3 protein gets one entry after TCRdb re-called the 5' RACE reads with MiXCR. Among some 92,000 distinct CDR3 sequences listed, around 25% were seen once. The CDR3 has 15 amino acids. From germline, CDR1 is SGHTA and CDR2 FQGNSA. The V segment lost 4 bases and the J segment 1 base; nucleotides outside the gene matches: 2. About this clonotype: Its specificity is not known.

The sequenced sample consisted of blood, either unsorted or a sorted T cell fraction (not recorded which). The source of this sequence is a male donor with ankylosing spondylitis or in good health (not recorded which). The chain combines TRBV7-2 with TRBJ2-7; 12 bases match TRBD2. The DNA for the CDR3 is TGTGCCAGCAGCTCGGGACTAGCGGGTTCCTACGAGCAGTACGTC. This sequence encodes CASSSGLAGSYEQYV.